This TCR beta chain stems from a study of T cell changes during pregnancy in multiple sclerosis. Only in-frame clones appear in the TCRdb table, and some are missing; sequencing was by immunoSEQ multiplex PCR. The table includes about 72,000 clones, 91% detected once. V was cut by 4 bases and J by 3 bases, with 15 bases left in between. Germline values: CDR1 LGHNA, CDR2 YSLEER. This CDR3 has 15 residues. The sequence derives from a female donor in good health, enrolled as a control in a pregnancy study. The rearrangement links TRBV4-3 to TRBJ1-2, with TRBD1 as a possible D gene (5 bases). The material sequenced was peripheral blood, taken in the third trimester of pregnancy. The CDR3: CASSPRVPGDYGYTF. The CDR3 nucleotides read TGCGCCAGCAGCCCCAGGGTACCCGGAGACTATGGCTACACCTTC.